Listed below are T cell receptor beta chains from one sample, sequenced in a study of blood T cell repertoires in COVID-19. Data came from immunoSEQ multiplex PCR; TCRdb stores just in-frame clones and leaves some out. The profile shows under 250,000 clones, 70% to 80% of them singletons. Sequencing used peripheral blood. The receptor set was obtained from a woman in her forties with COVID-19, enrolled during active disease. CDR3s include the opening cysteine and the closing phenylalanine or tryptophan. A D gene is named only where the DNA matches it firmly. A clone size is listed for some rows: how often the clone was seen (once, few, many), or a class if it is expanded.

size | D | J | V | DNA | CDR3
. | . | TRBJ2-1 | TRBV27 | TGTGCCAGCAGTTTGGAACTAGGACACAATGAGCAGTTCTTC | CASSLELGHNEQFF
. | . | TRBJ1-1 | TRBV7-2 | TGTGCCAGCAGCTTAATGGGACATAATGAAGCTTTCTTT | CASSLMGHNEAFF
. | . | TRBJ2-2 | TRBV24-1 | TGTGCCACCAGTGCGTCAGACAGTTACACCGGGGAGCTGTTTTTT | CATSASDSYTGELFF
. | TRBD1 | TRBJ2-7 | TRBV5-4 | TGTGCCAGCAGCTCGAAACAGGGGAGACGACGTTTCGAGCAGTACTTC | CASSSKQGRRRFEQYF
. | . | TRBJ1-4 | TRBV18 | TGTGCCAGCTCACCTAGGACAGCTTCTAATAATGAAAAACTGTTTTTT | CASSPRTASNNEKLFF
. | TRBD1 | TRBJ2-1 | TRBV2 | TGTGCCAGCAGTGACAGGGGGAATGAGCAGTTCTTC | CASSDRGNEQFF
once | . | TRBJ2-5 | TRBV2 | TGTGCCAGCAGCAGTAGCGGAAAAGAGACCCAGTACTTC | CASSSSGKETQYF
. | . | TRBJ2-2 | TRBV27 | TGTGCCAGCAGTACAGGGAAAAGAGGGGAGCTGTTTTTT | CASSTGKRGELFF
few | . | TRBJ1-3 | TRBV4-3 | TGCGCCAGCAGCCAAGACATGGGGGGTACGGGAAACACCATATATTTT | CASSQDMGGTGNTIYF
. | . | TRBJ2-5 | TRBV6-5 | TGTGCCAGCAGCAAAATACAGGGACACCAAGAGACCCAGTACTTC | CASSKIQGHQETQYF
. | . | TRBJ1-1 | TRBV5-5 | TGTGCCAGCAGCTTCCCCGGGAACACTGAAGCTTTCTTT | CASSFPGNTEAFF
. | . | TRBJ1-1 | TRBV24-1 | TGTGCCACCAGTGACCCCGTGGAGGCGAACACTGAAGCTTTCTTT | CATSDPVEANTEAFF
. | . | TRBJ1-3 | TRBV7-9 | TGTGCCAGCAGCTTAGATTCCGGGAGGATACACACCATATATTTT | CASSLDSGRIHTIYF
. | TRBD1 | TRBJ2-2 | TRBV19 | TGTGCCAGTAGTCGGACAGGGGCAACCGGGGAGCTGTTTTTT | CASSRTGATGELFF
. | TRBD1 | TRBJ1-4 | TRBV5-1 | TGCGCCAGCAGCAGGACAGGGTCAAATGAAAAACTGTTTTTT | CASSRTGSNEKLFF
. | TRBD1 | TRBJ1-1 | TRBV4-1 | TGCGCCAGCAGCCAAGGAAAGGGGGCGGGCCAGACTGAAGCTTTCTTT | CASSQGKGAGQTEAFF
. | TRBD2 | TRBJ2-1 | TRBV10-3 | TGTGCCATCAGTGAGGGGCTAGCGGGCGTCTCCTACAATGAGCAGTTCTTC | CAISEGLAGVSYNEQFF
. | . | TRBJ1-4 | TRBV7-8 | TGTGCCAGCAGCTTAGGGGTCGGGGAAAAACTGTTTTTT | CASSLGVGEKLFF
. | TRBD1 | TRBJ2-3 | TRBV6-6 | TGTGCCAGCAGTCCCCGGGACAGGGGGCATATTACAGATACGCAGTATTTT | CASSPRDRGHITDTQYF
. | . | TRBJ2-7 | TRBV12-3/TRBV12-4 | TGTGCCAGCAGTACAGGGTCCTACGAGCAGTACTTC | CASSTGSYEQYF
. | . | TRBJ1-5 | TRBV27 | TGTGCCAGCAGTGTAAGGGGTGATCAGCCCCAGCATTTT | CASSVRGDQPQHF
. | . | TRBJ2-2 | TRBV11-2 | TGTGCCAGCAGCTTAGGGCTAGTGGTAGTTCCCGGGGAGCTGTTTTTT | CASSLGLVVVPGELFF
. | . | TRBJ1-5 | TRBV10-3 | TGTGCCATCAGTGATCGGGGTTATCAGCCCCAGCATTTT | CAISDRGYQPQHF
. | . | TRBJ1-5 | TRBV5-6 | TGTGCCAGCAGCTCCGCCCAGACCATCGCGGAGCCCCAGCATTTT | CASSSAQTIAEPQHF
. | TRBD2 | TRBJ2-1 | TRBV5-1 | TGCGCCAGCAGCTTTAGCGGGAGGGAAGGCGGTGAGCAGTTCTTC | CASSFSGREGGEQFF
. | . | TRBJ1-2 | TRBV5-1 | TGCGCCAGCAGCTTGTTGGCAGGGGATGGCTACACCTTC | CASSLLAGDGYTF
. | . | TRBJ2-7 | TRBV5-6 | TGTGCCAGCAGCTCGCTGAGCGGACTGTCGACGGGGGAGCAGTACTTC | CASSSLSGLSTGEQYF
. | . | TRBJ2-3 | TRBV7-2 | TGTGCCAGCAGCTTAGCGGCTAGCACAGATACGCAGTATTTT | CASSLAASTDTQYF
. | . | TRBJ1-3 | TRBV9 | TGTGCCAGCAGCGCCCAGGTTCTCTCTGGAAACACCATATATTTT | CASSAQVLSGNTIYF
. | . | TRBJ1-1 | TRBV19 | TGTGCCAGTAGCCCTACTTTGAACACTGAAGCTTTCTTT | CASSPTLNTEAFF
. | . | TRBJ2-7 | TRBV7-2 | TGTGCCAGCAGCTTAGCAGCGGGCGTCGCCTACGAGCAGTACTTC | CASSLAAGVAYEQYF
. | . | TRBJ1-1 | TRBV4-1 | TGCGCCAGCAGCCAGGGACAGAACACTGAAGCTTTCTTT | CASSQGQNTEAFF
. | . | TRBJ2-2 | TRBV11-2 | TGTGCCAGCAGCTTCCAGGGGGGGAACACCGGGGAGCTGTTTTTT | CASSFQGGNTGELFF
. | . | TRBJ2-5 | TRBV6-5 | TGTGCCAGCACCTTTCTAGAGACCCAGTACTTC | CASTFLETQYF
. | . | TRBJ1-2 | TRBV2 | TGTGCCAGCAGTCAGGACAGCTATGGCTACACCTTC | CASSQDSYGYTF
. | TRBD2 | TRBJ2-1 | TRBV5-4 | TGTGCCAGCAGCCCCGGGACTAGCGGGAGTACCTCCTACAATGAGCAGTTCTTC | CASSPGTSGSTSYNEQFF
. | . | TRBJ1-4 | TRBV11-2 | TGTGCCAGCAGCTCCCTCGACACCAATGAAAAACTGTTTTTT | CASSSLDTNEKLFF
. | . | TRBJ1-2 | TRBV7-3 | TGTGCCAGCAGTCCTATGGTGGAGGGCTATGGCTACACCTTC | CASSPMVEGYGYTF
. | . | TRBJ2-4 | TRBV7-9 | TGTGCCAGCAGCTCGCCCACGGACTATATCAGCATTCAGTACTTC | CASSSPTDYISIQYF
. | TRBD1 | TRBJ1-6 | TRBV6-5 | TGTGCCAGCAGTTACTCGGCAGGGGGCCTAGGATCACCCCTCCACTTT | CASSYSAGGLGSPLHF